The 3 T cell receptor beta chains below come from one sample, sequenced in a study of T cells in Graves' hyperthyroidism and ophthalmopathy. Amplified regions were TCR beta CDR3 sequences from RNA transcripts. HTBI primers were the set used in a first-round RT-PCR of the TCR CDR3. TCRdb re-analysed the multiplex PCR reads in MiXCR, keeping a single row per CDR3 protein. Among over 700,000 distinct CDR3 sequences listed, 35% to 40% were seen once. Sequencing was done on a sample of blood. These receptors originate from a man aged 18 to 30 with Graves' hyperthyroidism.

The V gene is TRBV12-3 or TRBV12-4, the J gene TRBJ1-3; 8 bases match TRBD1. Germline trimming cut 10 bases from V and 3 bases from J; bases unmatched to any gene: 2. This CDR3 region has 12 residues. CDR3 residues: CATDRGGNTIYF. In DNA form, the CDR3 reads TGTGCCACCGACAGGGGTGGAAACACCATATATTTT.

With regard to this clonotype: Possible read error: a much larger clone is one base away. The chain links TRBV2 to TRBJ1-2; D unclear. The germline V gene encodes CDR1 SNHLY and CDR2 FYNNEI. The CDR3 has 10 residues. The CDR3 bases are TGTGCCAGCGGCCCCAACTGGCCGGACTTC. Amino acid sequence: CASGPNWPDF.

This clonotype was counted at least ten times. The chain employs TRBV29-1 and TRBJ2-5, with D unresolved. Trimming stripped 5 bases from V and 3 bases from J, with 10 bases between. Germline loops: CDR1 SQVTM, CDR2 ANQGSEA. The CDR3 totals 12 residues. CDR3 nucleotide sequence: TGCAGCGTTAACCTGCTAGAAGAGACCCAGTACTTC. Translation gives CSVNLLEETQYF.